This entry lists 17 T cell receptor beta chains sequenced from one sample in a study of blood T cell repertoires in COVID-19. The repertoire was sequenced with immunoSEQ multiplex PCR; TCRdb's copy has only in-frame clones and lacks some. This table has roughly 280,000 clones, 84% appearing once. Sequencing was carried out using peripheral blood. Every receptor here comes from a man aged 60-69 years with acute or convalescent COVID-19.

The chain couples TRBV2 to TRBJ2-5; 10 nucleotides match TRBD1. This CDR3 has 15 residues. Trimming took 5 bases from V and 5 from J; bases not matched to a gene: 8. Germline values: CDR1 SNHLY, CDR2 FYNNEI. The CDR3 DNA follows: TGTGCCAGCAGTCGGGACAGGGGAGGACCGGAGACCCAGTACTTC. Translated: CASSRDRGGPETQYF.

J is TRBJ2-2 and V is TRBV7-9; no definite D call. The CDR3 runs 16 residues. The V end was cut by 3 bases, the J end by 2 bases, with 13 bases between. The germline gives CDR1 SEHNR, CDR2 FQNEAQ (reference sequence). CDR3 protein: CASSFVSLANTGELFF. DNA of the CDR3: TGTGCCAGCAGCTTCGTCAGTCTGGCTAACACCGGGGAGCTGTTTTTT.

The chain employs TRBV28 and TRBJ1-1; 7 bases map to TRBD1. Germline V gene sequence: CDR1 MDHEN, CDR2 SYDVKM. The ends lost 4 bases at V and 2 bases at J; junction bases unmatched: 10. The CDR3 sequence is 16 residues long. The chain's CDR3 is CASSSPGTATNTEAFF. As DNA, the CDR3 is TGTGCCAGCAGTTCCCCCGGGACAGCCACTAACACTGAAGCTTTCTTT.

The gene calls are TRBV11-3 and TRBJ1-3, with 10 positions matching TRBD1. This CDR3 comprises 17 residues. Germline CDR1 is SGHNT and CDR2 is YENEEA. V was clipped by 3 bases and J by 3 bases; unmatched bases: 8. The CDR3 DNA is TGTGCCAGCAGCTTGCACTCCGGGACAGGGGTTGGAAACACCATATATTTT. It yields the protein CASSLHSGTGVGNTIYF.

The chain joins TRBV4-3 to TRBJ2-2, with D unresolved. V was trimmed by 1 base and J by 3 bases, leaving 6 bases between them. Germline V CDR1 and CDR2: LGHNA, YSLEER. CDR3 length: 14 residues. DNA for the CDR3: TGCGCCAGCAGCCAAGTTGAGCACACCGGGGAGCTGTTTTTT. It codes for CASSQVEHTGELFF.

CDR3 in DNA: TGTGCCAGCAGCCGTAGCGGGACTAGCACAGATACGCAGTATTTT. This gives the protein CASSRSGTSTDTQYF. The V and J genes are TRBV6-5 and TRBJ2-3; TRBD2 aligns across 8 bases. Germline trimming cut 6 bases from V and 0 bases from J; bases unmatched to any gene: 5. Germline V gives CDR1 MNHEY, CDR2 SVGAGI. The CDR3 is 15 amino acids.

The rearrangement joins TRBV4-3 to TRBJ2-7; 8 bases fit TRBD2. Germline-derived CDR1 and CDR2 are LGHNA and YSLEER. The V segment lost 0 bases and the J segment 2 bases; nucleotides outside the gene matches: 3. This CDR3 comprises 15 residues. The CDR3 nucleotides are TGCGCCAGCAGCCAAGATCAGACTAGCGCCTACGAGCAGTACTTC. Protein: CASSQDQTSAYEQYF.

The CDR3 nucleotides are TGTGCCAGCAGAGACCCAGCGTTAAGCTACGAGCAGTACTTC. It translates to CASRDPALSYEQYF. The chain joins TRBV28 to TRBJ2-7; D not resolved. Germline CDR1 reads MDHEN; CDR2 reads SYDVKM. The CDR3 loop spans 14 amino acids. V dropped 6 bases and J dropped 3 bases, with 15 bases sitting between them.

V gene TRBV5-6 combines with J gene TRBJ1-4; D remains ambiguous. The germline V gene has CDR1 SGHDT and CDR2 YYEEEE. CDR3 length equals 15 residues. The germline V and J ends were trimmed by 2 bases and 5 bases, with 13 bases remaining between them. The CDR3 region is CASSFGTGDNEKLFF. CDR3 in DNA: TGTGCCAGCAGCTTTGGTACGGGTGACAATGAAAAACTGTTTTTT.

The sample holds a few counts of this clone. This specimen includes other DNA sequences encoding the same CDR3. CDR3 nucleotides: TGTGCCAGCAGTTATGGACAGGGAGGAAACACCATATATTTT. Its protein is CASSYGQGGNTIYF. The chain uses TRBV6-5 and TRBJ1-3; 8 bases are a match to TRBD1. CDR1 is MNHEY, CDR2 SVGAGI, per germline. The CDR3 length is 14 residues. J was trimmed by 4 bases and V by 3 bases; bases with no gene match: 2.

This chain links TRBV6-5 with TRBJ2-5; a possible D gene is TRBD2 (6 bases). The CDR3 extends over 14 amino acids. V was trimmed by 6 bases and J by 5 bases, leaving 16 bases between them. Looked up from germline, CDR1 is MNHEY and CDR2 is SVGAGI. CDR3 residues: CASSPGGSGETQYF. The CDR3 nucleotides read TGTGCCAGCAGCCCCGGGGGATCGGGGGAGACCCAGTACTTC.

This clone was picked up a small number of times. V usage is TRBV28 and J usage is TRBJ2-3; D gene ambiguous. Germline loops: CDR1 MDHEN, CDR2 SYDVKM. CDR3 length: 12 residues. Deletions cut 6 bases from V and 14 bases from J, with 18 bases between. Here the CDR3 reads CASRDRRKFWYF. The CDR3 nucleotides read TGTGCCAGCAGGGATCGGCGGAAGTTTTGGTATTTT.

The chain links TRBV6-5 to TRBJ1-2; a possible D gene is TRBD1 (5 bases). The CDR3 runs 13 residues. CDR1 is MNHEY and CDR2 is SVGAGI in the germline V gene. The ends were cut back, 2 bases at V and 4 bases at J, with 8 bases in the middle. The chain's CDR3 is CASSYAQGYGYTF. As DNA, the CDR3 is TGTGCCAGCAGTTACGCCCAGGGCTATGGCTACACCTTC.

This clone was recorded once. V and J are TRBV6-5 and TRBJ1-2; 7 bases are a match to TRBD1. J lost 8 bases, V lost 6 bases, and 6 bases had no gene match. The CDR3 covers 12 residues. Germline CDR1 is MNHEY and CDR2 is SVGAGI. The CDR3 loop is CASSLTGVGYTF. The CDR3 nucleotides read TGTGCCAGCAGCCTAACAGGGGTCGGCTACACCTTC.

The rearrangement uses TRBV7-9 and TRBJ1-2; D unclear. Germline CDR1 reads SEHNR; CDR2 reads FQNEAQ (reference sequence). CDR3 length: 12 amino acids. V lost 5 bases and J 6 bases, leaving 10 bases between the germline ends. CDR3 loop: CASSPLYDGYTF. The CDR3 DNA reads TGTGCCAGCAGCCCCCTTTATGATGGCTACACCTTC.

This rearrangement joins TRBV30 to TRBJ2-5; D gene ambiguous. This CDR3 is 12 amino acids long. Trimming left V 5 bases short and J 1 base short, with 8 bases between. Germline V gene data show CDR1 as GTSNPN and CDR2 as SVGIG (reference sequence). CDR3 residues: CAWGLRQETQYF. CDR3 coding DNA: TGTGCCTGGGGGCTGCGCCAAGAGACCCAGTACTTC.

There are a few counts of this clone. This CDR3 reads CASSLAGSFRETQYF. For the CDR3, the DNA is TGCGCCAGCAGCTTGGCCGGCAGTTTCAGGGAGACCCAGTACTTC. This chain uses TRBV5-1 with TRBJ2-5, with D uncertain. V lost 0 bases and J lost 5, with 14 bases in between. Germline V CDR1 and CDR2: SGHRS, YFSETQ. The CDR3 runs to 15 residues.